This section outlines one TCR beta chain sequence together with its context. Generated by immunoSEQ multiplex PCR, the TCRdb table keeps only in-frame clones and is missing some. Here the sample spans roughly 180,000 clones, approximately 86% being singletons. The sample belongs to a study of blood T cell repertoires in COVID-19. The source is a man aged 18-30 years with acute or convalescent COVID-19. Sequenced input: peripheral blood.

The CDR3 region is CSVTDRRLNNEQFF. The CDR3 nucleotides read TGCAGCGTCACAGACAGGAGATTGAACAATGAGCAGTTCTTC. The chain uses TRBV29-1 and TRBJ2-1; TRBD1 might be the D (6 bases). In germline, CDR1 is SQVTM, CDR2 ANQGSEA. Trimming removed 6 bases from V and 5 bases from J, with 17 bases in between. This CDR3 contains 14 residues.